These T cell receptor beta chains were read from a single sample in a study of CD8+CD57+ T cells in acquired aplastic anemia. One entry per CDR3 protein results from TCRdb running MiXCR on the reads. The sample includes some 190,000 distinct CDR3 sequences, 46% of them seen just once. Sequencing used sorted CD4+, CD8+, or CD8+CD57+ T cells (not recorded which) from PBMCs. The receptors come from a human donor in good health. CDR3s leave out the opening cysteine and the closing phenylalanine or tryptophan. The D gene is left open where the match is weak.

TRBJ2-1	-	TRBV29-1	SVEDGDRLPNEQL
TRBJ2-3	-	TRBV24-1	ATSATGADTQY
TRBJ2-5	-	TRBV11-3	ASSLDLETQY
TRBJ2-7	-	TRBV5-1	ASSLRSGGYEQY
TRBJ2-3	TRBD2	TRBV29-1	STTSGGFTDTQY
TRBJ2-7	TRBD2	TRBV4-1	ASSRGTSGRLHEQY
TRBJ2-5	-	TRBV3-1	ASSQGIGALETQY
TRBJ2-7	-	TRBV7-2	ASAYFRSEQY
TRBJ2-3	-	TRBV18	ASSPSTDTQY
TRBJ1-2	-	TRBV4-1	ASSQGSARSRVGYT
TRBJ2-7	-	TRBV19	ASRYSGSSYEQY
TRBJ2-5	-	TRBV11-2	ASSPGARLNRQTQY
TRBJ1-5	-	TRBV19	ASSIRSRGAQPQH
TRBJ2-3	TRBD2	TRBV4-1	ASSRRAGVADTQY
TRBJ2-1	-	TRBV11-1	ASSLINPDNEQF
TRBJ1-2	TRBD1	TRBV7-9	ASSRGTDYGYT
TRBJ2-4	TRBD2	TRBV20-1	SARGVVAGRGLAKNIQY
TRBJ1-1	-	TRBV20-1	STTTSAEAF
TRBJ1-1	-	TRBV20-1	SARYRVTEAF
TRBJ2-1	-	TRBV11-2	ASSLRETSYNEQF
TRBJ1-1	-	TRBV20-1	SARKVGPGRGGTEAF
TRBJ1-4	-	TRBV9	ASSVGGDSNEKLF
TRBJ2-3	TRBD1	TRBV13	ASSFRTGSTDTQY
TRBJ1-2	-	TRBV19	AGSILAGSGYT
TRBJ2-7	-	TRBV9	ASSVMSGNEQY
TRBJ2-3	TRBD1	TRBV24-1	ATSDRGTGGDTQY
TRBJ1-5	-	TRBV10-3	ASGRDQPQH
TRBJ2-1	-	TRBV9	ASSPRREQAYNEQF
TRBJ2-1	-	TRBV2	ANSLRVSYNEQF
TRBJ1-6	-	TRBV10-2	ASTAGEGNQPHNSPLH
TRBJ2-3	TRBD1	TRBV5-4	ASSLRGQGTDTQY
TRBJ2-7	-	TRBV7-2	ASSSDRHGTREQY
TRBJ1-1	-	TRBV7-2	ASSWGKAF
TRBJ1-4	TRBD1	TRBV18	ASSRQGAEKLF
TRBJ2-7	-	TRBV20-1	SARSGGAYEQY
TRBJ1-5	-	TRBV6-1	ASSRELLEPQH
TRBJ1-1	-	TRBV20-1	SASTTGNTLGLAF
TRBJ2-6	TRBD2	TRBV12-3/TRBV12-4	ASTKAGSGANVLT
TRBJ2-6	TRBD2	TRBV7-6	ASSRTPGLADSSGANVLT
TRBJ2-5	-	TRBV7-2	ASSLGQADGTQY